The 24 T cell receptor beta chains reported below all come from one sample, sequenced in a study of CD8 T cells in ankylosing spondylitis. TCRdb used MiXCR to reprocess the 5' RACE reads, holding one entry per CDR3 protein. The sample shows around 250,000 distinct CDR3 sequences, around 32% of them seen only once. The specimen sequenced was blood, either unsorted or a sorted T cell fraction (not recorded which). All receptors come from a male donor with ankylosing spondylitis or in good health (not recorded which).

CDR3 protein: CASSHRGSGANVLTF. CDR3 sequence (DNA): TGTGCCAGCAGCCATAGAGGTTCTGGGGCCAACGTCCTGACTTTC. This chain links TRBV14 with TRBJ2-6; D remains unclear. Between the trimmed V and J ends, which lost 3 bases and 1 base, there was a span of 7 bases. This CDR3 has 15 residues. Per germline, CDR1 SGHDN and CDR2 FVKESK.

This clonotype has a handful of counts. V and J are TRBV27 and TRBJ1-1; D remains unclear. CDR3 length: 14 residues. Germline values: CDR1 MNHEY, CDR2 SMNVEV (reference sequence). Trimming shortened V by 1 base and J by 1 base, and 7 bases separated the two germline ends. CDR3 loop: CASSLFGRNTEAFF. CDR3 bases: TGTGCCAGCAGTTTATTTGGAAGGAACACTGAAGCTTTCTTT.

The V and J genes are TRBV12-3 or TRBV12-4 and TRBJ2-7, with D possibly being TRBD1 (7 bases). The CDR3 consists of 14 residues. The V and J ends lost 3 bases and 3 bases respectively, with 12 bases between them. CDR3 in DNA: TGTGCCAGCAGTTTCGGGGGACAGATCTACGAGCAGTACTTC. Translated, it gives CASSFGGQIYEQYF.

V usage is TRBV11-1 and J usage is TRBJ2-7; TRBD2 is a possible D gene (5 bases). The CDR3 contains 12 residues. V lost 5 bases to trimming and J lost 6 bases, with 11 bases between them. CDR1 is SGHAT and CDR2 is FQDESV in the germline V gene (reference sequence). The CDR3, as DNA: TGTGCCAGCAGCCAATCGGGGATCGAGCAGTACTTC. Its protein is CASSQSGIEQYF.

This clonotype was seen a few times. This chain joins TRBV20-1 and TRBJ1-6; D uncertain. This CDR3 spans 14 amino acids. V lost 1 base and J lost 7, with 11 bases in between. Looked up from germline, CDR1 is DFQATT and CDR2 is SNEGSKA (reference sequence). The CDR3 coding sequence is TGCAGTGCTAGAGTTGGCGCACAGAATTCACCCCTCCACTTT. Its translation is CSARVGAQNSPLHF.

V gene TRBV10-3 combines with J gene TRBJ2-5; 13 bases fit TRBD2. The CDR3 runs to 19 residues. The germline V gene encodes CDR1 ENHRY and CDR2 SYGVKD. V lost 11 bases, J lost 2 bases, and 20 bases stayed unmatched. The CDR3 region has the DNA TGTGCCTTGCCGACTAGCGGGGGGCCCGAAGATATACTGCAAGAGACCCAGTACTTC. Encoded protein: CALPTSGGPEDILQETQYF.

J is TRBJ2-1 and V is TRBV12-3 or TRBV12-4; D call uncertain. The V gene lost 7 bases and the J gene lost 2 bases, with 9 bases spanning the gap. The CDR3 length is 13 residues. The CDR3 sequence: CASIALTYNEQFF. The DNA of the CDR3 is TGTGCCAGCATCGCCCTGACCTACAATGAGCAGTTCTTC.

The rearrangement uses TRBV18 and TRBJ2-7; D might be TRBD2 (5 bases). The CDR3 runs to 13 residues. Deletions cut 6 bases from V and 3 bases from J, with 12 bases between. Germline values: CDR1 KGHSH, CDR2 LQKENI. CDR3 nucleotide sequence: TGTGCCAGCTCCCCCGGCGGGTACTACGAGCAGTACTTC. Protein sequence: CASSPGGYYEQYF.

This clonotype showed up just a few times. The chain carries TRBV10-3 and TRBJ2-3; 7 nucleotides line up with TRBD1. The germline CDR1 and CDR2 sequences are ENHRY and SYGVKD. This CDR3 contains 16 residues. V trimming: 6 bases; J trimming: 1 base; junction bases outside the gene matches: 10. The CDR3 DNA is TGTGCCATCAGCCTCGCTGACAGGGTGGGCACAGATACGCAGTATTTT. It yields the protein CAISLADRVGTDTQYF.

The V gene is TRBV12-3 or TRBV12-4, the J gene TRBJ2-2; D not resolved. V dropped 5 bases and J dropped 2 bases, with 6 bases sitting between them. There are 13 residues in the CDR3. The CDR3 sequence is CASSVTNTGELFF. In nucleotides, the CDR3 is TGTGCCAGCAGTGTTACTAACACCGGGGAGCTGTTTTTT.

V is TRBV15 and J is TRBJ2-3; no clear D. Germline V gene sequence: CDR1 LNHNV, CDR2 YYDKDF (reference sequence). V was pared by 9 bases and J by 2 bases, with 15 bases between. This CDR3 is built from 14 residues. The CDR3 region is CATKDQYPTDTQYF. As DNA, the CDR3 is TGTGCCACGAAAGACCAGTACCCCACAGATACGCAGTATTTT.

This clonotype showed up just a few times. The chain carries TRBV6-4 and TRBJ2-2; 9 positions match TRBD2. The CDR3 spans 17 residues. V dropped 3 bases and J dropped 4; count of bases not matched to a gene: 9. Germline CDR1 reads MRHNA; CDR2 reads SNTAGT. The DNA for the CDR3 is TGTGCCAGCAGTGAGTCTAGCGGGGATCTGCGCACCGGGGAGCTGTTTTTT. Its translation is CASSESSGDLRTGELFF.

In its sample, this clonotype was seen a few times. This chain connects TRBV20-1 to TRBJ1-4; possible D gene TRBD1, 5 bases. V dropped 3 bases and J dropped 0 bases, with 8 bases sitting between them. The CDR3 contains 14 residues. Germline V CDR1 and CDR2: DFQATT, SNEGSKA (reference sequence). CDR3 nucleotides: TGCAGTGCTAGCCGACAGCCAACTAATGAAAAACTGTTTTTT. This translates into CSASRQPTNEKLFF.

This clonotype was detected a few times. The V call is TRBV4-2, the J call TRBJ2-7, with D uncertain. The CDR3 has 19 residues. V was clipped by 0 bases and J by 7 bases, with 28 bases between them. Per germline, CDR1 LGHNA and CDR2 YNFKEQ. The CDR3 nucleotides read TGTGCCAGCAGCCAAGATTTTTTAGCCCTGGCCGGCCGCGCGGTAGAGCAGTACTTC. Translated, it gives CASSQDFLALAGRAVEQYF.

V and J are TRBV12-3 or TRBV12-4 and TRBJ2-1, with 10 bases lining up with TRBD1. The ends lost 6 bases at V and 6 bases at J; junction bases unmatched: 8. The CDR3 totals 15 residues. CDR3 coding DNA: TGTGCCAGCAGAGAGACAGGGGGCTTTAGCAATGAGCAGTTCTTC. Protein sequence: CASRETGGFSNEQFF.

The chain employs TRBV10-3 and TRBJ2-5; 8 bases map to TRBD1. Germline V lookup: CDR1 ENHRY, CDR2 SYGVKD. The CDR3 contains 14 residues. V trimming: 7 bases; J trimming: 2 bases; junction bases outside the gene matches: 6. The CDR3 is CAINQGARQETQYF. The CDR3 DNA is TGTGCCATCAACCAGGGGGCTCGGCAAGAGACCCAGTACTTC.

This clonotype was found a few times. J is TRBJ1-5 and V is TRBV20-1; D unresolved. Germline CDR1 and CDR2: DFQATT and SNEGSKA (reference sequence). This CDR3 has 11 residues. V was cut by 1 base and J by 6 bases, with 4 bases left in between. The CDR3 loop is CSARGSQPQHF. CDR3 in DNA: TGCAGTGCTAGAGGAAGTCAGCCCCAGCATTTT.

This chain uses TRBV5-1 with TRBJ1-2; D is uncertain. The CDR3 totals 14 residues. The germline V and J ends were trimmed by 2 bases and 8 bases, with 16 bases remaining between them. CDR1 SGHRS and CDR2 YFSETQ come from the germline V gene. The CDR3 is CASSFGTDGMGYTF. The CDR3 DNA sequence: TGCGCCAGCAGCTTTGGAACAGACGGCATGGGCTACACCTTC.

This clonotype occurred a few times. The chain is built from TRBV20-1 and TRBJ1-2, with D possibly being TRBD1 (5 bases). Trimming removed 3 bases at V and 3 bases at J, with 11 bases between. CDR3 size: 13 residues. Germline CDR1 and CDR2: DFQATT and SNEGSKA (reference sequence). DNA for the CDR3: TGCAGTGCTAGGGGGACCTCTCACTATGGCTACACCTTC. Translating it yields CSARGTSHYGYTF.

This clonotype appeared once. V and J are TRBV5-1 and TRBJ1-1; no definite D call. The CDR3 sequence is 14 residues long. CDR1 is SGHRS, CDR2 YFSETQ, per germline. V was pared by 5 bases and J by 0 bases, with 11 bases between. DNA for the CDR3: TGCGCCAGCAGTTTGAAGACATTGAACACTGAAGCTTTCTTT. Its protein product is CASSLKTLNTEAFF.

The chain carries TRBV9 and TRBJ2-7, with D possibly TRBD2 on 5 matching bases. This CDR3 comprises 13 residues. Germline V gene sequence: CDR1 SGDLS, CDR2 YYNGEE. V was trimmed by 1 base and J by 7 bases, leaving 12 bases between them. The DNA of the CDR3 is TGTGCCAGCAGCGTATCGGCAGTAGCGGAGCAGTACTTC. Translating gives CASSVSAVAEQYF.

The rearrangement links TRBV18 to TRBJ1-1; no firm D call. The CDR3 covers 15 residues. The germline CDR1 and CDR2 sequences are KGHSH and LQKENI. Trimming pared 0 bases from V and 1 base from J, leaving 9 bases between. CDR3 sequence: CASSPPKGGNTEAFF. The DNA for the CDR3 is TGTGCCAGCTCACCACCGAAAGGAGGGAACACTGAAGCTTTCTTT. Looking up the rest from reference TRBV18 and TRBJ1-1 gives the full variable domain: NAGVMQNPRHLVRRRGQEARLRCSPMKGHSHVYWYRQLPEEGLKFMVYLQKENIIDESGMPKERFSAEFPKEGPSILRIQQVVRGDSAAYFCASSPPKGGNTEAFFGQGTRLTVV.

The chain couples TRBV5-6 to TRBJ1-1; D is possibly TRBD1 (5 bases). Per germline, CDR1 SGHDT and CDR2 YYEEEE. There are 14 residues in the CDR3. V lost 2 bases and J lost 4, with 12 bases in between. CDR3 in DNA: TGTGCCAGCAGCTTCAGGGTGGGGGGCACTGAAGCTTTCTTT. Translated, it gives CASSFRVGGTEAFF.

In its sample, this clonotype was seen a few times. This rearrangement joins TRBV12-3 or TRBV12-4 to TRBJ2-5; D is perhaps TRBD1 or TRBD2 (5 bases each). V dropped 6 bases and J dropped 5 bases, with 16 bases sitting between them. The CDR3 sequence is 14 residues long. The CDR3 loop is CASSRDGSWETQYF. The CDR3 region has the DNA TGTGCCAGCAGCCGGGACGGCTCATGGGAGACCCAGTACTTC.